This T cell receptor (beta chain) was sequenced for a study of radiotherapy plus CTLA-4 blockade in lung cancer. Germline CDR1 and CDR2: MNHNY and SVGAGI (reference sequence). The CDR3 sequence is 13 residues long. Trimming shortened V by 6 bases and J by 7 bases, and 10 bases separated the two germline ends. Some clones are missing from TCRdb's copy, which holds only in-frame ones; the method was immunoSEQ multiplex PCR. The sample yields about 46,000 clones, 75% to 80% seen once. The genes are TRBV6-6 and TRBJ1-6, with unresolved D. The origin of this receptor is a human donor with non-small cell lung cancer whose response to radiotherapy plus ipilimumab could not be evaluated. The material sequenced was peripheral blood, taken from a patient treated with radiotherapy plus ipilimumab. CDR3 protein: CASSQTRNSPLHF. The CDR3 DNA reads as TGTGCCAGCAGCCAGACTAGGAATTCACCCCTCCACTTT.